This T cell receptor beta chain appears in the sequencing data of a study of cytomegalovirus exposure and HLA in healthy donors. PCR involved 60 Vbeta and 13 Jbeta primers. Sequencing was performed with immunoSEQ multiplex PCR; in TCRdb, only in-frame clones are kept and a portion is missing. Altogether over 100,000 clones are present, 70% being singletons, with the ten largest covering around 8.2%. A word on this clone: Its target is unknown.

Germline CDR1 reads PRHDT; CDR2 reads FYEKMQ (reference sequence). The CDR3 contains 16 residues. Trimming removed 1 base from V and 1 base from J; junction bases left unmatched: 6. Overall study findings and caveats: It was reportedly the case that the classifier diagnosed cytomegalovirus status with high specificity and sensitivity. The number of N-insertions in an Asian-associated ancestry cluster was reportedly below the 666-donor mean in a later analysis. Cytomegalovirus-associated TCR beta chains were listed, numbering over 150.

The V call is TRBV13, the J call TRBJ2-5; 7 positions match TRBD1. The sample taken for sequencing was PBMCs. The origin of this receptor is a man aged 25 to 40 in good health and CMV-seropositive. This CDR3 reads CASSLEGGAPQETQYF. Here the CDR3 DNA reads TGTGCCAGCAGCTTAGAAGGGGGCGCCCCCCAAGAGACCCAGTACTTC.